This is a list of T cell receptor beta chains from one sample in a study of CD8 T cells in ankylosing spondylitis. TCRdb processed the 5' RACE reads anew with MiXCR; each CDR3 protein has one entry. Counted here are approximately 500,000 distinct CDR3 sequences, approximately 12% occurring once; the ten biggest clones make up about 6.5%. What was sequenced was blood, either unsorted or a sorted T cell fraction (not recorded which). Receptor source: a male donor with ankylosing spondylitis. The CDR3 runs from the conserved cysteine through the conserved F or W. The D gene is left open where the match is weak. Rows give clone size only sometimes, using once, few, many, or a class for an expanded clone.

d_call clone_size cdr3_length j_call v_call cdr3_aa cdr3_nt
NA NA 15 TRBJ2-1 TRBV10-2 CASLGGIPIFGEQFF TGCGCCAGCCTTGGCGGGATACCAATTTTCGGTGAGCAGTTCTTC
NA few 14 TRBJ1-2 TRBV2 CASSLTGREHGYTF TGTGCCAGCAGTTTAACAGGGAGGGAGCATGGCTACACCTTC
TRBD1 NA 12 TRBJ1-4 TRBV10-3 CAIGQGDEKLFF TGTGCCATCGGGCAGGGGGACGAAAAACTGTTTTTT
TRBD2 NA 13 TRBJ2-1 TRBV19 CASTGTSRNEQFF TGTGCCAGTACCGGGACTAGTCGAAATGAGCAGTTCTTC
NA few 13 TRBJ2-2 TRBV2 CASSGTNTGELFF TGTGCCAGCAGCGGGACGAACACCGGGGAGCTGTTTTTT
NA NA 12 TRBJ2-2 TRBV7-9 CASSRDIGELFF TGTGCCAGCAGCCGGGATATCGGGGAGCTGTTTTTT
TRBD1 NA 13 TRBJ1-2 TRBV6-5 CASSYKQGSGYTF TGTGCCAGCAGCTATAAACAGGGGTCTGGCTACACCTTC
NA many 16 TRBJ2-6 TRBV24-1 CATSDSDRSGANVLTF TGTGCCACCAGTGATTCTGACAGGTCAGGGGCCAACGTCCTGACTTTC
TRBD1 few 16 TRBJ1-2 TRBV29-1 CSVDLGQGSFGYGYTF TGCAGCGTTGATCTTGGACAGGGTTCTTTCGGCTATGGCTACACCTTC
NA NA 16 TRBJ2-3 TRBV20-1 CSATIIPRGVTDTQYF TGCAGTGCTACGATTATACCAAGAGGGGTGACAGATACGCAGTATTTT
NA few 15 TRBJ1-4 TRBV28 CASFPATANNEKLFF TGTGCCAGCTTTCCCGCGACCGCTAATAATGAAAAACTGTTTTTT
NA few 13 TRBJ2-7 TRBV10-3 CAISESTNYEQYF TGTGCCATCAGTGAGTCGACCAACTACGAGCAGTACTTC
TRBD2 NA 15 TRBJ2-2 TRBV20-1 CSARASGRAGGELFF TGCAGTGCTAGAGCTAGCGGGAGGGCCGGCGGGGAGCTGTTTTTT
NA few 19 TRBJ2-3 TRBV11-2 CASSLRRETRDTNTDTQYF TGTGCCAGCAGCTTAAGGCGGGAAACCAGGGACACAAACACAGATACGCAGTATTTT
NA NA 14 TRBJ1-5 TRBV4-2 CASSQDEGIGPQHF TGTGCCAGCAGCCAAGATGAGGGGATAGGGCCCCAGCATTTT
NA NA 17 TRBJ2-5 TRBV18 CASSPRSASLIQEAQYF TGTGCCAGCTCACCACGGTCAGCTAGCCTAATCCAAGAGGCCCAGTACTTC
NA NA 16 TRBJ2-5 TRBV5-1 CASSLAAGFHGETQYF TGCGCCAGCAGCTTGGCCGCAGGGTTCCACGGCGAGACCCAGTACTTC
TRBD1 many 15 TRBJ1-2 TRBV12-3/TRBV12-4 CASNYAGTVHYGYTF TGTGCCAGCAATTACGCCGGGACAGTTCACTATGGCTACACCTTC
NA few 14 TRBJ1-2 TRBV28 CASSPGQPPYGYTF TGTGCCAGCAGCCCAGGACAGCCGCCCTATGGCTACACCTTC
TRBD2 many 13 TRBJ2-2 TRBV29-1 CSVEERGTGELFF TGCAGCGTAGAAGAGCGGGGCACCGGGGAGCTGTTTTTT
NA few 13 TRBJ2-3 TRBV20-1 CSARSRITDTQYF TGCAGTGCTAGATCGCGTATCACAGATACGCAGTATTTT
NA NA 12 TRBJ1-2 TRBV10-3 CAIRGSGYGYTF TGTGCCATCAGAGGTTCGGGGTATGGCTACACCTTC
NA NA 15 TRBJ1-5 TRBV12-3/TRBV12-4 CASSLGRGINQPQHF TGTGCCAGCAGTTTAGGCAGGGGCATCAATCAGCCCCAGCATTTT
NA NA 13 TRBJ2-1 TRBV20-1 CSADMTAMNEQFF TGCAGTGCCGATATGACAGCTATGAATGAGCAGTTCTTC
NA many 15 TRBJ2-2 TRBV10-3 CAISQTGANTGELFF TGTGCCATCAGTCAGACTGGCGCGAACACCGGGGAGCTGTTTTTT
TRBD2 NA 15 TRBJ2-5 TRBV7-6 CASSFSGTSGETQYF TGTGCCAGCAGCTTTTCCGGGACTAGCGGGGAGACCCAGTACTTC
NA NA 13 TRBJ2-5 TRBV5-1 CASSLVAWETQYF TGCGCCAGCAGCTTGGTGGCGTGGGAGACCCAGTACTTC
TRBD1 few 15 TRBJ1-2 TRBV7-9 CASRPDGGTGTGYTF TGTGCCAGCAGGCCAGACGGGGGGACAGGGACGGGCTACACCTTC
NA NA 12 TRBJ2-7 TRBV28 CASSFGLAGQYF TGTGCCAGCAGTTTTGGCCTCGCGGGGCAGTACTTC
TRBD1 few 13 TRBJ1-2 TRBV20-1 CSAKDREVRGYTF TGCAGTGCTAAAGACAGGGAGGTTCGTGGCTACACCTTC
NA NA 15 TRBJ1-2 TRBV15 CATSRGRGSNYGYTF TGTGCCACCAGCAGAGGCCGGGGGTCAAACTATGGCTACACCTTC
NA NA 14 TRBJ2-2 TRBV20-1 CSAETGRGTGELFF TGCAGTGCTGAGACAGGGCGGGGGACCGGGGAGCTGTTTTTT
NA NA 15 TRBJ1-4 TRBV7-9 CASSPSPVPNEKLFF TGTGCCAGCAGTCCGTCGCCAGTACCTAATGAAAAACTGTTTTTT
NA few 14 TRBJ1-1 TRBV3-1 CASSQQLDLREAFF TGTGCCAGCAGCCAACAATTGGACTTACGAGAAGCTTTCTTT
TRBD1 few 14 TRBJ1-1 TRBV7-2 CASRPTGANTEAFF TGTGCCAGCAGACCGACAGGGGCGAACACTGAAGCTTTCTTT
NA NA 13 TRBJ2-3 TRBV12-3/TRBV12-4 CASSLHEGDTQYF TGTGCCAGCAGCCTACACGAGGGAGATACGCAGTATTTT
TRBD2 few 15 TRBJ2-7 TRBV20-1 CSAPTSGYSSYEQYF TGCAGTGCTCCGACTAGCGGGTATAGCTCCTACGAGCAGTACTTC
TRBD2 many 16 TRBJ2-2 TRBV20-1 CSARRREGRSTGELFF TGCAGTGCAAGGAGGCGGGAGGGCCGGAGCACCGGGGAGCTGTTTTTT
NA NA 13 TRBJ1-2 TRBV10-3 CAIMDSLGYGYTF TGTGCCATCATGGACAGTCTGGGCTATGGCTACACCTTC
TRBD2 NA 13 TRBJ2-5 TRBV5-5 CASIATSGETQYF TGTGCCAGCATCGCAACTAGCGGCGAGACCCAGTACTTC
TRBD2 NA 17 TRBJ2-7 TRBV20-1 CSARGAPSGGPLDEQYF TGCAGTGCTAGAGGGGCGCCTAGCGGGGGGCCCCTCGACGAGCAGTACTTC
TRBD2 NA 15 TRBJ2-1 TRBV29-1 CSVTGLAAPGNEQFF TGCAGCGTTACAGGACTAGCGGCCCCCGGCAATGAGCAGTTCTTC
NA many 13 TRBJ2-1 TRBV12-3/TRBV12-4 CASSFAGGDEQFF TGTGCCAGCAGTTTTGCGGGCGGCGATGAGCAGTTCTTC
NA NA 17 TRBJ1-1 TRBV5-6 CASSLGGGRAVNTEAFF TGTGCCAGCAGCTTGGGGGGGGGCAGGGCAGTGAACACTGAAGCTTTCTTT
NA few 13 TRBJ2-2 TRBV12-3/TRBV12-4 CASRRTNTGELFF TGTGCCAGCAGACGGACCAACACCGGGGAGCTGTTTTTT
NA NA 16 TRBJ2-1 TRBV20-1 CSEIARLGGFRYEQFF TGCAGTGAAATAGCCCGGCTGGGGGGCTTTAGATATGAGCAGTTCTTC
NA NA 14 TRBJ2-5 TRBV20-1 CSAPLRATQETQYF TGCAGTGCTCCTCTCCGAGCGACCCAAGAGACCCAGTACTTC
NA NA 15 TRBJ2-2 TRBV12-3/TRBV12-4 CASSFRRANTGELFF TGTGCCAGCAGTTTCCGCAGGGCGAACACCGGGGAGCTGTTTTTT